The next 2 T cell receptor beta chains were all read from a single sample in a study of blood T cell repertoires in COVID-19. TCRdb's table, derived via immunoSEQ multiplex PCR, lists solely in-frame clones and lacks some. The sample gives around 250,000 clones, around nine tenths of which show up once; 3% to 3.5% is in the top ten. Sequences were obtained from PBMCs or T cells enriched from blood (not recorded which). The receptor source for this set is a middle-aged woman who had been exposed to COVID-19.

The chain uses TRBV6-5 and TRBJ1-3, with 7 bases matching TRBD1. The J segment lost 3 bases and the V segment lost 6 bases, leaving 8 bases of the junction unmatched. This CDR3 is 15 amino acids long. Looked up from germline, CDR1 is MNHEY and CDR2 is SVGAGI. CDR3 coding DNA: TGTGCCAGCAGACTATTACAGGGGTATGGAAACACCATATATTTT. Its protein is CASRLLQGYGNTIYF.

J is TRBJ2-7 and V is TRBV6-2 or TRBV6-3; D is possibly TRBD2 (6 bases). Trimming pared 4 bases from V and 1 base from J, leaving 11 bases between. The length of the CDR3 is 14 residues. Germline V gene sequence: CDR1 MNHEY, CDR2 SVGEGT. The CDR3 bases are TGTGCCAGCAGTTGGGGACTCTTATCCTACGAGCAGTACTTC. Translating gives CASSWGLLSYEQYF.